These 30 T cell receptor beta chains were all obtained from the same sample, sequenced in a study of PD-1 blockade in classical Hodgkin lymphoma. There was relapse after autologous stem cell transplantation in every patient, and there was variation in brentuximab vedotin exposure. Researchers used magnetic negative selection to pull out pure CD4+ T cells from thawed PBMCs. Measured with immunoSEQ multiplex PCR; TCRdb has only the in-frame clones, and not every one. This table holds 25,000 or so clones, 60% to 85% found once. This sample comprised CD4+ T cells from blood, obtained at baseline. Every receptor here comes from a human donor with classical Hodgkin lymphoma.

This clone was detected once. CDR3 nucleotide sequence: TGTGCCAGCAGCCGAGGGACAACTGATAATTCACCCCTCCACTTT. It translates to CASSRGTTDNSPLHF. The chain recombines TRBV7-9 with TRBJ1-6; D might be TRBD1 (6 bases). Germline CDR1 reads SEHNR; CDR2 reads FQNEAQ (reference sequence). The germline V and J ends were trimmed by 5 bases and 5 bases, with 13 bases remaining between them. This CDR3 comprises 15 residues.

The V call is TRBV6-1, the J call TRBJ2-5; 7 nucleotides agree with TRBD2. Germline lookup yields CDR1 MNHNS and CDR2 SASEGT. The CDR3 length is 18 residues. The V gene end was trimmed by 3 bases and the J gene end by 0 bases; junction bases not matched to a gene: 13. The CDR3 is CASSDMGRDVWYQETQYF. The CDR3 DNA sequence: TGTGCCAGCAGTGATATGGGGAGGGACGTATGGTACCAAGAGACCCAGTACTTC.

This clone was seen only once. J is TRBJ2-1 and V is TRBV19; TRBD2 matches at 8 bases. J was trimmed by 0 bases and V by 6 bases; bases with no gene match: 7. Germline CDR1 and CDR2: LNHDA and SQIVND (reference sequence). The CDR3 contains 16 residues. CDR3: CASSKIAGSSYNEQFF. CDR3 nucleotide sequence: TGTGCCAGTAGCAAAATAGCGGGGAGCTCCTACAATGAGCAGTTCTTC.

The chain joins TRBV7-2 to TRBJ2-7; D remains unclear. The ends were cut back, 3 bases at V and 7 bases at J, with 7 bases in the middle. CDR1 is SGHTA and CDR2 is FQGNSA in the germline V gene. The CDR3 totals 11 residues. The CDR3 spells CASSFAREQYF. In nucleotides, the CDR3 is TGTGCCAGCAGCTTTGCGCGGGAGCAGTACTTC.

The J gene is TRBJ2-7, the V gene TRBV2; TRBD2 matches 10 bases. V was pared by 6 bases and J by 5 bases, with 10 bases of the junction left unmatched. The CDR3 extends over 15 amino acids. CDR1 is SNHLY, CDR2 FYNNEI, per germline. CDR3: CASRPTSGAANEQYF. CDR3 in DNA: TGTGCCAGCAGACCCACTAGCGGGGCGGCCAACGAGCAGTACTTC.

The V and J genes are TRBV13 and TRBJ2-1, with 11 bases fitting TRBD2. Germline CDR1 reads PRHDT; CDR2 reads FYEKMQ (reference sequence). Trimming removed 5 bases from V and 10 bases from J; junction bases left unmatched: 10. This CDR3 contains 15 residues. CDR3 sequence (DNA): TGTGCCAGCAGCGAACTAGCGGGGGTGATTATAGAGCAGTTCTTC. Translation gives CASSELAGVIIEQFF.

V gene TRBV7-2 combines with J gene TRBJ1-1, with TRBD1 as a possible D gene (6 bases). Germline V CDR1 and CDR2: SGHTA, FQGNSA. V was pared by 1 base and J by 11 bases, with 11 bases between. The CDR3 sequence is 12 residues long. Here the CDR3 DNA reads TGTGCCAGCAGCTTAGTGGGGGCGCGGGCTTTCTTT. Amino acid sequence: CASSLVGARAFF.

The chain carries TRBV7-2 and TRBJ2-4; 9 bases align to TRBD2. Trimming cost V 0 bases and J 9 bases; bases outside gene matches: 15. Germline V gene lookup returns CDR1 SGHTA and CDR2 FQGNSA. The length of the CDR3 is 18 residues. CDR3 protein: CASSLAVAGAGGLAIQYF. The DNA of the CDR3 is TGTGCCAGCAGCTTAGCGGTAGCGGGGGCCGGGGGATTGGCCATTCAGTACTTC.

The V call is TRBV11-2, the J call TRBJ1-1; D gene unclear. This CDR3 has 13 residues. V shed 4 bases and J shed 3 bases, with 9 bases lying between them. Per germline, CDR1 SGHAT and CDR2 FQNNGV. Written as DNA, the CDR3 is TGTGCCAGCAGCTCGTTTTGGGACACTGAAGCTTTCTTT. Its translation is CASSSFWDTEAFF.

This clone was counted between two and nine times. V usage is TRBV30 and J usage is TRBJ1-1, with D unresolved. The CDR3 spans 13 residues. V gave up 0 bases and J gave up 2 bases, with 7 bases separating them. CDR1 and CDR2 (germline): GTSNPN, SVGIG (reference sequence). The CDR3 DNA reads TGTGCCTGGAGTGTAGAGGGTAACACTGAAGCTTTCTTT. Its translation: CAWSVEGNTEAFF.

Judged by abundance, this clone is medium-sized. V usage is TRBV7-3 and J usage is TRBJ2-5; the D gene is possibly TRBD1 (6 bases). The CDR3 loop spans 14 amino acids. Germline-derived CDR1 and CDR2 are SGHTA and FQGTGA. Trimming stripped 6 bases from V and 4 bases from J, with 15 bases between. Written as DNA, the CDR3 is TGTGCCAGCAGGAAACAGGGTGAGCGAGAGACCCAGTACTTC. Translated, it gives CASRKQGERETQYF.

V and J are TRBV15 and TRBJ2-5, with TRBD2 identical over 12 bases. This CDR3 has 16 amino acids. Germline V gene lookup returns CDR1 LNHNV and CDR2 YYDKDF (reference sequence). V shed 5 bases and J 4 bases; nucleotides not matched to a gene: 8. The CDR3 DNA follows: TGTGCCACCAGCGCCCGACTAGCGGGGGAGGGAGAGACCCAGTACTTC. It yields the protein CATSARLAGEGETQYF.

This clone was picked up a small number of times. The gene calls are TRBV4-2 and TRBJ2-7; 11 bases fit TRBD1. CDR1 LGHNA and CDR2 YNFKEQ come from the germline V gene. V shed 1 base and J 7 bases; nucleotides not matched to a gene: 6. CDR3 length: 15 amino acids. The CDR3 DNA follows: TGTGCCAGCAGCCAAGGGGACAGGGGGTTTTTGGAGCAGTACTTC. This translates into CASSQGDRGFLEQYF.

This rearrangement joins TRBV11-2 to TRBJ2-5, with 7 bases matching TRBD1. The CDR3 length is 14 residues. The germline V gene encodes CDR1 SGHAT and CDR2 FQNNGV. V shed 2 bases and J 4 bases; nucleotides not matched to a gene: 4. The CDR3 bases are TGTGCCAGCAGCTTAACAGGGGTAGGAGAGACCCAGTACTTC. It yields the protein CASSLTGVGETQYF.

The chain is built from TRBV30 and TRBJ2-3, with D unclear. The germline V gene encodes CDR1 GTSNPN and CDR2 SVGIG (reference sequence). This CDR3 contains 14 residues. Deletions cut 3 bases from V and 1 base from J, with 11 bases between. The CDR3 loop is CAWRPGRRTDTQYF. CDR3 sequence (DNA): TGTGCCTGGAGACCCGGTAGGCGCACAGATACGCAGTATTTT. Combining the CDR3 with reference TRBV30 and TRBJ2-3 gives the whole variable domain SQTIHQWPATLVQPVGSPLSLECTVEGTSNPNLYWYRQAAGRGLQLLFYSVGIGQISSEVPQNLSASRPQDRQFILSSKKLLLSDSGFYLCAWRPGRRTDTQYFGPGTRLTVL.

The chain is built from TRBV19 and TRBJ2-4; TRBD1 is a possible D gene (5 bases). Looked up from germline, CDR1 is LNHDA and CDR2 is SQIVND (reference sequence). The CDR3 is made up of 14 amino acids. V lost 8 bases, J lost 2 bases, and 13 bases lay in between. CDR3 protein: CASSSWGPKNIQYF. Written as DNA, the CDR3 is TGTGCCAGTTCTTCCTGGGGCCCCAAAAACATTCAGTACTTC.

V usage is TRBV29-1 and J usage is TRBJ2-7; 11 bases map to TRBD1. The J segment lost 6 bases and the V segment lost 2 bases, leaving 6 bases of the junction unmatched. This CDR3 is 14 amino acids long. The germline gives CDR1 SQVTM, CDR2 ANQGSEA. This CDR3 is CSVESGQGVAEQYF. In DNA, the CDR3 is TGCAGCGTTGAATCGGGACAGGGGGTTGCCGAGCAGTACTTC.

The CDR3 loop reads CASSRVPGSSGNTIYF. In DNA form, the CDR3 reads TGTGCCAGCAGTCGTGTACCAGGAAGCTCTGGAAACACCATATATTTT. This rearrangement joins TRBV7-6 to TRBJ1-3; D gene unclear. Trimming took off 6 bases at V and 0 bases at J, with 15 bases between the two ends. CDR1 and CDR2 (germline): SGHVS, FNYEAQ. This CDR3 comprises 16 residues.

The rearrangement links TRBV9 to TRBJ1-4; no clear D. Looked up from germline, CDR1 is SGDLS and CDR2 is YYNGEE. V shed 0 bases and J shed 4 bases, with 10 bases lying between them. There are 15 residues in the CDR3. CDR3 DNA sequence: TGTGCCAGCAGCGTAGGTGCAGGAATTAATGAAAAACTGTTTTTT. Translating it yields CASSVGAGINEKLFF.

The chain uses TRBV7-9 and TRBJ2-7; D is unresolved. The CDR3 runs to 12 residues. In germline, CDR1 is SEHNR, CDR2 FQNEAQ (reference sequence). V lost 2 bases to trimming and J lost 5 bases, with 7 bases between them. The CDR3 reads CASSLTRDEQYF. CDR3 nucleotide sequence: TGTGCCAGCAGCTTAACCCGTGACGAGCAGTACTTC.

This chain links TRBV15 with TRBJ1-2; D possibly corresponds to TRBD1 (6 bases). The germline V gene has CDR1 LNHNV and CDR2 YYDKDF (reference sequence). V gave up 3 bases and J gave up 7 bases, with 12 bases separating them. The CDR3 contains 13 residues. CDR3 sequence (DNA): TGTGCCACCAGCAGCGGGGGCGGTTTTGGCTACACCTTC. Translated: CATSSGGGFGYTF.

The CDR3 here is CASSPVPGTGVGKLFF. CDR3 nucleotides: TGTGCCAGCTCCCCCGTACCGGGGACAGGGGTAGGAAAACTGTTTTTT. The chain recombines TRBV18 with TRBJ1-4; 10 positions match TRBD1. Germline CDR1 KGHSH, CDR2 LQKENI. The CDR3 runs to 16 residues. Trimming removed 6 bases from V and 10 bases from J; junction bases left unmatched: 14. Full variable domain (remainder filled in from reference TRBV18 and TRBJ1-4): NAGVMQNPRHLVRRRGQEARLRCSPMKGHSHVYWYRQLPEEGLKFMVYLQKENIIDESGMPKERFSAEFPKEGPSILRIQQVVRGDSAAYFCASSPVPGTGVGKLFFGSGTQLSVL.

V gene TRBV19 combines with J gene TRBJ1-2, with D maybe TRBD1 (5 bases). Per germline, CDR1 LNHDA and CDR2 SQIVND (reference sequence). Deletions cut 8 bases from V and 5 bases from J, with 21 bases between. CDR3 length: 15 amino acids. CDR3 sequence: CASRDFLPKGYGYTF. In nucleotides, the CDR3 is TGTGCCAGTCGGGACTTCTTGCCCAAAGGGTATGGCTACACCTTC. The whole variable domain, remainder taken from reference TRBV19 and TRBJ1-2, is DGGITQSPKYLFRKEGQNVTLSCEQNLNHDAMYWYRQDPGQGLRLIYYSQIVNDFQKGDIAEGYSVSREKKESFPLTVTSAQKNPTAFYLCASRDFLPKGYGYTFGSGTRLTVV.

This sequence joins TRBV4-2 and TRBJ2-3; D not certain. The CDR3 is 17 residues long. Trimming pared 0 bases from V and 0 bases from J, leaving 13 bases between. CDR1 and CDR2 from the germline V gene are LGHNA and YNFKEQ. The CDR3 spells CASSQEFRSTSTDTQYF. DNA for the CDR3: TGTGCCAGCAGCCAAGAGTTTCGGAGTACCAGCACAGATACGCAGTATTTT.

Only a few counts were recorded for this clone. The CDR3 protein is CASSQARLAGGIGELFF. The CDR3 nucleotides are TGTGCCAGCAGCCAAGCACGACTAGCGGGGGGGATCGGGGAGCTGTTTTTT. This chain joins TRBV4-2 and TRBJ2-2, with 14 bases matching TRBD2. This CDR3 region has 17 residues. CDR1 and CDR2 from the germline V gene are LGHNA and YNFKEQ. The ends lost 1 base at V and 7 bases at J; junction bases unmatched: 5.

V usage is TRBV7-3 and J usage is TRBJ2-3; TRBD2 matches at 8 bases. This CDR3 comprises 16 residues. Germline values: CDR1 SGHTA, CDR2 FQGTGA. Unmatched junction bases numbered 9, after V lost 5 bases and J lost 2 bases. In DNA form, the CDR3 reads TGTGCCAGCAGCCGCAGTGGCGGGGGGAACACAGATACGCAGTATTTT. Protein product: CASSRSGGGNTDTQYF.

This clone was detected only a few times. This sequence joins TRBV29-1 and TRBJ1-1; perhaps TRBD1 as D (6 bases). Per germline, CDR1 SQVTM and CDR2 ANQGSEA. Trimming took 6 bases from V and 0 from J, leaving 11 bases between them. CDR3 length equals 13 residues. CDR3 sequence reads: CSVGRQVNTEAFF. CDR3 bases: TGCAGCGTGGGGAGACAGGTGAACACTGAAGCTTTCTTT.

This clone was detected once. The chain combines TRBV6-5 with TRBJ2-1; no clear D. Trimming removed 0 bases from V and 8 bases from J, with 11 bases in between. Germline values: CDR1 MNHEY, CDR2 SVGAGI. The CDR3 contains 14 residues. The CDR3 loop is CASSYSIGPDEQFF. The CDR3 bases are TGTGCCAGCAGTTACTCGATAGGGCCGGATGAGCAGTTCTTC.

The rearrangement links TRBV28 to TRBJ1-2; D is unclear. V was cut by 3 bases and J by 3 bases, with 8 bases left in between. The V gene's germline CDR1 is MDHEN and CDR2 SYDVKM. The CDR3 extends over 13 amino acids. The CDR3 spells CASSLVTDYGYTF. In nucleotides, the CDR3 is TGTGCCAGCAGTTTGGTGACGGACTATGGCTACACCTTC.

This chain joins TRBV5-4 and TRBJ2-5; D is perhaps TRBD2 (5 bases). There are 14 residues in the CDR3. Germline V lookup: CDR1 SGHNT, CDR2 YYREEE (reference sequence). V shed 5 bases and J shed 5 bases, with 16 bases lying between them. The CDR3 reads CASSVGVVGETQYF. The CDR3 DNA is TGTGCCAGCAGTGTCGGGGTGGTCGGTGAGACCCAGTACTTC. The whole variable domain, filled in from reference TRBV5-4 and TRBJ2-5, reads ETGVTQSPTHLIKTRGQQVTLRCSSQSGHNTVSWYQQALGQGPQFIFQYYREEENGRGNFPPRFSGLQFPNYSSELNVNALELDDSALYLCASSVGVVGETQYFGPGTRLLVL.